This T cell receptor (beta chain) was sequenced in a study of blood T cell repertoires in COVID-19. Study context: The samples span acute and convalescent COVID-19 from the United States, Italy and Spain.

In the authors' methods: Nucleated cell counts were estimated from reference gene primer amplification. The assay was immunoSEQ multiplex PCR, and TCRdb's table has in-frame clones only and misses some. Clonal size and the V and J genes are those of that table, whereas D and trimming came from the DNA. The profile shows approximately 250,000 clones, around 88% of them singletons. All enrollees were roughly 18 to 100 years old and from fewer than 30 US areas. Cohorts were assigned according to the clinical history that participants reported. Germline CDR1 reads MNHEY; CDR2 reads SMNVEV (reference sequence). CDR3 length equals 15 residues. Germline trimming cut 5 bases from V and 7 bases from J; bases unmatched to any gene: 6.

J is TRBJ2-1 and V is TRBV27; 12 nucleotides line up with TRBD2. Sequenced: PBMCs or T cells enriched from blood (not recorded which). This TCR was recovered from a middle-aged woman with acute COVID-19. CDR3: CASSPSSGRANEQFF. CDR3 bases: TGTGCCAGCAGTCCCTCTAGCGGGAGGGCTAATGAGCAGTTCTTC.